Listed below are T cell receptor beta chains from one sample, sequenced in a study of neurological immune-mediated disorders. TCRdb independently ran MiXCR on the 5' RACE reads; one entry per CDR3 protein. The table includes about 50,000 distinct CDR3 sequences, roughly 4.4% detected once. The sequenced material came from PBMCs. Every receptor here comes from a man aged 45-60 years with multiple sclerosis. Both conserved end residues are part of each CDR3. A D gene is named only where the DNA matches it firmly. Clone size is shown for a subset of rows, as once, few, many or a class of expanded clone.

d_call j_call v_call clone_size cdr3_nt cdr3_aa
. TRBJ1-2 TRBV5-1 many TGCGCCAGCAGCTCGGATGTTACTTTTAACTATGGCTACACCTTC CASSSDVTFNYGYTF
TRBD1 TRBJ2-7 TRBV29-1 many TGCAGCGTTCGGACAGGCACCTACGAGCAGTACTTC CSVRTGTYEQYF
. TRBJ2-2 TRBV7-9 . TGTGCCAGCAGCTTAGGTGCCCTAGAGCTGTTTTTT CASSLGALELFF
TRBD2 TRBJ2-1 TRBV4-2 many TGTGCCAGCAGCCAAGATCAGGAGCGGGGGGGTATCAATGAGCAGTTCTTC CASSQDQERGGINEQFF
TRBD2 TRBJ2-1 TRBV12-3/TRBV12-4 many TGTGCCAGCAGTTTCTCGAGCGGGGGATACAATGAGCAGTTCTTC CASSFSSGGYNEQFF
. TRBJ1-3 TRBV7-2 many TGTGCCAGCAGCCTCGCGGCAGGGTACGGAAACACCATATATTTT CASSLAAGYGNTIYF
TRBD1 TRBJ1-2 TRBV15 . TGTGCCACCAGCAGATCAGGGGGGACTTCTTTAGGCTACACCTTC CATSRSGGTSLGYTF
. TRBJ1-2 TRBV5-1 many TGCGCCAGCAGTCAGGGAAACTATGGCTACACCTTC CASSQGNYGYTF
TRBD1 TRBJ1-4 TRBV3-1 many TGTGCCAGCAGCCTCCGGACAGGGTATGAAAAACTGTTTTTT CASSLRTGYEKLFF
. TRBJ2-7 TRBV20-1 many TGCAGTGCTAAGGGGCCGTATACCTACGAGCAGTACTTC CSAKGPYTYEQYF
. TRBJ2-7 TRBV12-3/TRBV12-4 many TGTGCCAGCAGCCGTCCATACGAGCAGTACTTC CASSRPYEQYF
. TRBJ1-5 TRBV12-3/TRBV12-4 many TGTGCCAGCAGTTTATCTGAATATCAGCCCCAGCATTTT CASSLSEYQPQHF
. TRBJ2-5 TRBV20-1 many TGCAGTTGGGGGTCCACCCAAGAGACCCAGTACTTC CSWGSTQETQYF
. TRBJ2-2 TRBV5-1 many TGCGCCAGCAGCTTGGGGGTAAACTACGCCGGGGAGCTGTTTTTT CASSLGVNYAGELFF
TRBD1 TRBJ2-3 TRBV19 . TGTGCCAGTAGTATTCAGGGGGCAGATACGCAGTATTTT CASSIQGADTQYF
. TRBJ2-6 TRBV12-3/TRBV12-4 many TGTGCCAGCAGTCGACGTACCTCTGGGGCCAACGTCCTGACTTTC CASSRRTSGANVLTF
. TRBJ2-7 TRBV5-1 few TGCGCCAGCAGCTTGCCACGGCAGGGGATCCACGAGCAGTACTTC CASSLPRQGIHEQYF
TRBD1 TRBJ2-3 TRBV29-1 many TGCAGCACGGAAGGGACAGCTTCTAGCACAGATACGCAGTATTTT CSTEGTASSTDTQYF
. TRBJ1-5 TRBV7-2 many TGTGCCAGCAGCTTGAACGGGGGTGGGGGAGGTCAGCCCCAGCATTTT CASSLNGGGGGQPQHF
. TRBJ2-3 TRBV20-1 . TGCAGTGCTAGAGATTGGGAGACACCTAGCACAGATACGCAGTATTTT CSARDWETPSTDTQYF
. TRBJ1-1 TRBV5-6 many TGTGCCAGCAGCTGGGACACCAACACTGAAGCTTTCTTT CASSWDTNTEAFF
. TRBJ2-7 TRBV11-1 few TGTGCCAGCAGCCCCCAGGGACTTCACGAGCAGTACTTC CASSPQGLHEQYF
TRBD1 TRBJ2-7 TRBV20-1 many TGCAGTGCGCTAATGGACAGGGGGCGAGTATACGAGCAGTACTTC CSALMDRGRVYEQYF
TRBD1 TRBJ1-3 TRBV5-1 many TGCGCCAGCAGCGTACGGGGACAGGTAAAGGGCCCTGGAAACACCATATATTTT CASSVRGQVKGPGNTIYF